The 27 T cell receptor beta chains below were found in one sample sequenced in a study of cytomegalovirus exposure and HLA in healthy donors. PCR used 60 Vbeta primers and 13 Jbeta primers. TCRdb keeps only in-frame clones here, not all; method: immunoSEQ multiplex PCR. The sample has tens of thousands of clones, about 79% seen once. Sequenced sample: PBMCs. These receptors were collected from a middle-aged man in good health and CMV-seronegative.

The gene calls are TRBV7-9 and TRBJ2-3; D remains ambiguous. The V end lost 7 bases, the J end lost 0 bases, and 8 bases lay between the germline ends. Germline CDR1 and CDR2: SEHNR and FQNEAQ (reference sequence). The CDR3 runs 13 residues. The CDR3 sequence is CASNERSTDTQYF. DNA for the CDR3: TGTGCCAGCAACGAGCGCAGCACAGATACGCAGTATTTT.

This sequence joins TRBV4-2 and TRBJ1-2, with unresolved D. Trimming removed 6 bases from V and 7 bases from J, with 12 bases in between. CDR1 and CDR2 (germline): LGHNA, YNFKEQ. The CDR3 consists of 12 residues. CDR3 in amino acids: CASSLLEGGYTF. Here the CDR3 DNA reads TGTGCCAGCAGTTTACTAGAGGGTGGCTACACCTTC.

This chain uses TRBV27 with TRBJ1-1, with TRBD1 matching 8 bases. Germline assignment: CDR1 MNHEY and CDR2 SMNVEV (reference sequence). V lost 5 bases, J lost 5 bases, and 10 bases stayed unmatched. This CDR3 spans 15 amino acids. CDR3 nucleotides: TGTGCCAGCAGTCCGGGGACAGGAGCAGGAACTGAAGCTTTCTTT. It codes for CASSPGTGAGTEAFF.

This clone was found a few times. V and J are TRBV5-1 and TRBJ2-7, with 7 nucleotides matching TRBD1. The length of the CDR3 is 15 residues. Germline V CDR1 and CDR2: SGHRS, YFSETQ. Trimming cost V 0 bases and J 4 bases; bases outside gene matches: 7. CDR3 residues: CASSLEDRSRYEQYF. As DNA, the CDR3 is TGCGCCAGCAGCTTGGAGGACAGGAGCCGTTACGAGCAGTACTTC. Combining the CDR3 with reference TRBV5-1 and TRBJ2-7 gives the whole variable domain KAGVTQTPRYLIKTRGQQVTLSCSPISGHRSVSWYQQTPGQGLQFLFEYFSETQRNKGNFPGRFSGRQFSNSRSEMNVSTLELGDSALYLCASSLEDRSRYEQYFGPGTRLTVT.

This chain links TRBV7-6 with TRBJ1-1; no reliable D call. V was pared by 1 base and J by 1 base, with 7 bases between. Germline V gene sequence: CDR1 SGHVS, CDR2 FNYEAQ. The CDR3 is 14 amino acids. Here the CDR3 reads CASSLGLRNTEAFF. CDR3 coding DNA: TGTGCCAGCAGCTTAGGACTCAGGAACACTGAAGCTTTCTTT.

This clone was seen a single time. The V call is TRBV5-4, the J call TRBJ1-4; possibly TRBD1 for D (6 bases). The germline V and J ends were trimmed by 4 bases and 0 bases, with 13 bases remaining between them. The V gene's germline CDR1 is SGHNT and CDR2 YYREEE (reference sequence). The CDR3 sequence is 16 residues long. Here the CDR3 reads CASSPDRISTNEKLFF. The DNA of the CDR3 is TGTGCCAGCAGCCCGGACAGAATCTCAACTAATGAAAAACTGTTTTTT.

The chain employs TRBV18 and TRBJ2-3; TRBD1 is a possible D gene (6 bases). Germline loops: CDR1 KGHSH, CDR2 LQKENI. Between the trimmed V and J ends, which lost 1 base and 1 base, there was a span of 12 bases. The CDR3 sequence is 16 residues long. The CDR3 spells CASSPLVTGGTDTQYF. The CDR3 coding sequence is TGTGCCAGCTCACCACTAGTGACAGGAGGCACAGATACGCAGTATTTT.

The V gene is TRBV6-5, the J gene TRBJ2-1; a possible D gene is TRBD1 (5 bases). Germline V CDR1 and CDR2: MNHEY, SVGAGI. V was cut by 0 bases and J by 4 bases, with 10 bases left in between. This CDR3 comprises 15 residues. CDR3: CASSYSTDSYNEQFF. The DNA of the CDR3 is TGTGCCAGCAGTTACTCAACTGACAGTTACAATGAGCAGTTCTTC.

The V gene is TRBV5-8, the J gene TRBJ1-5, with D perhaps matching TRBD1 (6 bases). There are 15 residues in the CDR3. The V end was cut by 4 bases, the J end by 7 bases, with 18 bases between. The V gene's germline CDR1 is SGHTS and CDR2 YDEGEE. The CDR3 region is CASSHPMRGAQPQHF. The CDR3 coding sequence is TGTGCCAGCAGCCACCCGATGCGGGGGGCCCAGCCCCAGCATTTT.

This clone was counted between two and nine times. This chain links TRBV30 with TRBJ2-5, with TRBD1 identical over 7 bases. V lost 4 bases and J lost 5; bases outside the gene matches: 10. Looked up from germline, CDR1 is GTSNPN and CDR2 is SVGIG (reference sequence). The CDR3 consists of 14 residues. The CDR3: CAWTRGFSEETQYF. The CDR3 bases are TGTGCCTGGACCAGGGGGTTCTCTGAGGAGACCCAGTACTTC.

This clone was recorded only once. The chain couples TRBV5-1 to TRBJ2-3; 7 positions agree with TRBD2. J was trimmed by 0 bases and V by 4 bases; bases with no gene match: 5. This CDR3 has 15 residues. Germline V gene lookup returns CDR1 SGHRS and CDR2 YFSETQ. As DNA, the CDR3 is TGCGCCAGCAGCCCGGGGGGACCTAGCACAGATACGCAGTATTTT. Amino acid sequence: CASSPGGPSTDTQYF.

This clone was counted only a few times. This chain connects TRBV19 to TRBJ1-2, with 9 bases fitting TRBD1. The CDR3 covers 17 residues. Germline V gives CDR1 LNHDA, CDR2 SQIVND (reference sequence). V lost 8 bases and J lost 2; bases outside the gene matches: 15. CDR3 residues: CASAQNLRGQGNYGYTF. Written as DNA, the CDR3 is TGTGCCAGTGCCCAAAACCTAAGGGGACAGGGCAACTATGGCTACACCTTC. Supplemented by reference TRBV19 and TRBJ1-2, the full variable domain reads DGGITQSPKYLFRKEGQNVTLSCEQNLNHDAMYWYRQDPGQGLRLIYYSQIVNDFQKGDIAEGYSVSREKKESFPLTVTSAQKNPTAFYLCASAQNLRGQGNYGYTFGSGTRLTVV.

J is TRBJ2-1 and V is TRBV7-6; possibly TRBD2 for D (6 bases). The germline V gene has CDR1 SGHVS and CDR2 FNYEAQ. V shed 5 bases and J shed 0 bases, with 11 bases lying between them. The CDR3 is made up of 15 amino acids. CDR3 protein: CASSTDGSSYNEQFF. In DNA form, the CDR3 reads TGTGCCAGCAGCACGGACGGGAGCTCCTACAATGAGCAGTTCTTC. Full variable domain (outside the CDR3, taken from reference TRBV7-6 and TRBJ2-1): GAGVSQSPRYKVTKRGQDVALRCDPISGHVSLYWYRQALGQGPEFLTYFNYEAQQDKSGLPNDRFSAERPEGSISTLTIQRTEQRDSAMYRCASSTDGSSYNEQFFGPGTRLTVL.

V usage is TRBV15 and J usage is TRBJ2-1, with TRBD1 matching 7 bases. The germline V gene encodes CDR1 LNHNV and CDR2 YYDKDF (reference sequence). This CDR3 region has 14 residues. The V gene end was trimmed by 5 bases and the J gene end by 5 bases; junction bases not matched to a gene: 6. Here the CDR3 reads CATSLLDRDNEQFF. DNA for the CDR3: TGTGCCACCAGCCTACTTGACAGGGACAATGAGCAGTTCTTC. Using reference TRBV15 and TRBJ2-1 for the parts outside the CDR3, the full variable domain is DAMVIQNPRYQVTQFGKPVTLSCSQTLNHNVMYWYQQKSSQAPKLLFHYYDKDFNNEADTPDNFQSRRPNTSFCFLDIRSPGLGDTAMYLCATSLLDRDNEQFFGPGTRLTVL.

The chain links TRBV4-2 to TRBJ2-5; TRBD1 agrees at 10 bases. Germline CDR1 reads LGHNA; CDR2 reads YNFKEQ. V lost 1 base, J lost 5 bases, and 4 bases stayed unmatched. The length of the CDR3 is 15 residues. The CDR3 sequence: CASSQGQGAGETQYF. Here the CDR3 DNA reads TGTGCCAGCAGCCAAGGACAGGGGGCTGGGGAGACCCAGTACTTC.

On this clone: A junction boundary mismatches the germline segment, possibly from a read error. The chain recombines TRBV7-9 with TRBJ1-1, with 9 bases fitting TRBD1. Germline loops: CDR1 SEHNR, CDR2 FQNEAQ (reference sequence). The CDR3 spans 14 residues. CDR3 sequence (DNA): TGTTCCAGCAGCTTACAGACAGGGGGCACTGAAGCTTTCTTT. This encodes CSSSLQTGGTEAFF.

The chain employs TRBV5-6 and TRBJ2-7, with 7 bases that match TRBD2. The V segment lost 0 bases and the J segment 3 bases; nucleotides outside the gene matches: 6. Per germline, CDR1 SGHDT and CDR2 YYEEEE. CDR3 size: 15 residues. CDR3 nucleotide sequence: TGTGCCAGCAGCTTGGGAGGGCGGGAGCGCTACGAGCAGTACTTC. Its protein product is CASSLGGRERYEQYF. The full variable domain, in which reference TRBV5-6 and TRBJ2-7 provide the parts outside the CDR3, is DAGVTQSPTHLIKTRGQQVTLRCSPKSGHDTVSWYQQALGQGPQFIFQYYEEEERQRGNFPDRFSGHQFPNYSSELNVNALLLGDSALYLCASSLGGRERYEQYFGPGTRLTVT.

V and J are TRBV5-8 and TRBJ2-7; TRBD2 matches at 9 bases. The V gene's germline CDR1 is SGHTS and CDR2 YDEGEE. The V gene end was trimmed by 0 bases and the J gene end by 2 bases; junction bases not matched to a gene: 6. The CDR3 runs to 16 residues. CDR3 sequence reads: CASSLEKGGRAYEQYF. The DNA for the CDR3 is TGTGCCAGCAGCTTGGAAAAGGGCGGGAGGGCCTACGAGCAGTACTTC. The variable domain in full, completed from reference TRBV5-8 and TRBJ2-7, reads EAGVTQSPTHLIKTRGQQATLRCSPISGHTSVYWYQQALGLGLQFLLWYDEGEERNRGNFPPRFSGRQFPNYSSELNVNALELEDSALYLCASSLEKGGRAYEQYFGPGTRLTVT.

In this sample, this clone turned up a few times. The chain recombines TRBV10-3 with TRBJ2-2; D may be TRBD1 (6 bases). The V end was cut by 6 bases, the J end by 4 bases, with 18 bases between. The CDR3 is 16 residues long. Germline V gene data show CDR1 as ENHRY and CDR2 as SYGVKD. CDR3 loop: CAISQYDTGSTGELFF. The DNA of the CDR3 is TGTGCCATCAGCCAATATGATACAGGGTCCACCGGGGAGCTGTTTTTT.

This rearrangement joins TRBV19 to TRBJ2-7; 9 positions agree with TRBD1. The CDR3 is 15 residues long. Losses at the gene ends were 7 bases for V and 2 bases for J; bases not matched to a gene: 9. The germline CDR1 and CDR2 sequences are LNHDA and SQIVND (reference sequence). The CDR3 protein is CASMEETGGTYEQYF. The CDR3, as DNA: TGTGCCAGTATGGAAGAGACAGGGGGAACCTACGAGCAGTACTTC.

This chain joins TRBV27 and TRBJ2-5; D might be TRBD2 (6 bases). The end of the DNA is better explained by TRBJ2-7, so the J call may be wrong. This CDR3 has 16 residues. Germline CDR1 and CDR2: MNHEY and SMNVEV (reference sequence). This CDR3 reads CASSFRRGGRIYEQYF. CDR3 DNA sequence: TGTGCCAGCAGTTTTAGGAGGGGAGGACGTATCTACGAGCAGTACTTC.

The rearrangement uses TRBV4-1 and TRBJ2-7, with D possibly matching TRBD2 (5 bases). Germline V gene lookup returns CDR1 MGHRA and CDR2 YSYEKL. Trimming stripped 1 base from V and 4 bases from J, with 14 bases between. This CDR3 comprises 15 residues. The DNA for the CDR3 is TGCGCCAGCAGCCAAGCGGCGGCAGGACTTTACGAGCAGTACTTC. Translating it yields CASSQAAAGLYEQYF.

CDR3 sequence reads: CASSLGGSGPNYGYTF. The CDR3 DNA is TGTGCCAGCAGCCTCGGGGGGAGCGGTCCTAACTATGGCTACACCTTC. The J gene is TRBJ1-2, the V gene TRBV5-8; a possible D gene is TRBD1 (5 bases). Trimming took 4 bases from V and 0 from J, leaving 16 bases between them. This CDR3 comprises 16 residues. Germline assignment: CDR1 SGHTS and CDR2 YDEGEE.

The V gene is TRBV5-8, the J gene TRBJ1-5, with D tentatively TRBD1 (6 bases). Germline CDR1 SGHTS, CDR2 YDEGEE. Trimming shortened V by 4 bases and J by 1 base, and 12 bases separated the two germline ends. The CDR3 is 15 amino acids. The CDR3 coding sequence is TGTGCCAGCAGCGCCTGGACAGTCAGCAATCAGCCCCAGCATTTT. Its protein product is CASSAWTVSNQPQHF.

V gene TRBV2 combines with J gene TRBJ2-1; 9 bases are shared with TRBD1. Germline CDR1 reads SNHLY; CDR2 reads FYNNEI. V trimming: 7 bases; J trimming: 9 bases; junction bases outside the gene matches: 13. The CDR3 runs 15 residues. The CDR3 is CASTLRDRVRGEQFF. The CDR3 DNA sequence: TGTGCCAGCACCCTAAGGGACAGGGTCAGGGGTGAGCAGTTCTTC.

CDR3 sequence (DNA): TGTGCCAGCAGTTTAGCCGGCCAGGGCAATCAGCCCCAGCATTTT. It codes for CASSLAGQGNQPQHF. This rearrangement joins TRBV28 to TRBJ1-5; D not resolved. CDR3 length: 15 amino acids. V was cut by 2 bases and J by 2 bases, with 10 bases left in between. Germline V gene sequence: CDR1 MDHEN, CDR2 SYDVKM.

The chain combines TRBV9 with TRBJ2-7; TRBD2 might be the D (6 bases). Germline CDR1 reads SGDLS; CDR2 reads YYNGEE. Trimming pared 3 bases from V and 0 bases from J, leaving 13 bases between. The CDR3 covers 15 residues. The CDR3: CASSAGGSHSYEQYF. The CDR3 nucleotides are TGTGCCAGCAGCGCCGGGGGATCTCACTCCTACGAGCAGTACTTC.